These T cell receptor beta chains were read from a single sample in a study of shared clonotypes between healthy human individuals. Only in-frame clones appear in the TCRdb table, and some are missing; sequencing was by immunoSEQ multiplex PCR. The repertoire holds roughly 2.2 million clones, more than 85% seen once, with about 0.41% in the top ten. Specimen: naive CD4+ T cells from PBMCs. The receptor source for this set is a man aged 18 to 29 in good health. Some clones in this sample may be carry-over from other donors' samples. Both conserved end residues are part of each CDR3. D genes are given only for firm matches.

d_call j_call v_call cdr3_length cdr3_nt cdr3_aa
. TRBJ2-3 TRBV11-2 16 TGTGCCAGCAGCTTGGTCGGGCCCGCTAGCACAGATACGCAGTATTTT CASSLVGPASTDTQYF
. TRBJ2-1 TRBV7-2 13 TGTGCCAGCAGGACTACTAGAAACCATGAGCAGTTCTTC CASRTTRNHEQFF
. TRBJ2-1 TRBV7-2 15 TGTGCCAGCAGCATAGCCCGGGTTCCCTACAATGAGCAGTTCTTC CASSIARVPYNEQFF
. TRBJ1-1 TRBV10-3 13 TGTGCCATCAGTATGGGGGGCCGAACTGAAGCTTTCTTT CAISMGGRTEAFF
TRBD1 TRBJ2-6 TRBV4-1 18 TGCGCCAGCAGCCCCTCACAGGGGGCAGGACCTGGGGCCAACGTCCTGACTTTC CASSPSQGAGPGANVLTF
TRBD2 TRBJ2-1 TRBV29-1 16 TGCAGCGTTGAATCCCCCTCAGCGGGGACCTACAATGAGCAGTTCTTC CSVESPSAGTYNEQFF
. TRBJ1-1 TRBV20-1 10 TGCAGTGCTAATCTTGCTGAAGCTTTCTTT CSANLAEAFF
TRBD2 TRBJ2-5 TRBV11-3 18 TGTGCCAGCAGCTTAAACTCGGGCGGGAGTCGTAGTTCGGAGACCCAGTACTTC CASSLNSGGSRSSETQYF
TRBD1 TRBJ2-7 TRBV7-3 13 TGTGCCAGCAGCTCGACAGGGTCCTACGAGCAGTACTTC CASSSTGSYEQYF
TRBD2 TRBJ2-5 TRBV4-3 19 TGCGCCAGCAGCCAACAACCGGGACTAGCGGGAGGGCCCGGAGAGACCCAGTACTTC CASSQQPGLAGGPGETQYF